This TCR beta chain was documented in a study of T-cell memory formation after mild COVID-19. V was clipped by 7 bases and J by 0 bases, with 14 bases between them. Looked up from germline, CDR1 is SGHRS and CDR2 is YFSETQ. The CDR3 runs to 16 residues. TCRdb re-called the 5' RACE reads with MiXCR, one entry per CDR3 protein. The data contain 120,000 or so distinct CDR3 sequences, about 5.9% of them seen just once; the ten biggest clones take up under 2.5%. As concerns this clonotype: The antigen is unknown.

Findings and limits, study-wide: Whether day 37 second-wave clones are SARS-CoV-2-specific was not confirmed. CD4/CD8 balance held among clones contracting day 15 to 85, and later expanders leaned CD4+. Clones that contracted clustered mainly in CM and EM if CD4+ and in EMRA if CD8+.

The rearrangement links TRBV5-1 to TRBJ2-6; TRBD2 is a possible D gene (7 bases). This receptor was obtained from an adult woman who had mild COVID-19 (a few samples of this study predate the infection). Cell type and time point are not known. Input material: PBMCs or a T cell subset sorted from them (not recorded which). The CDR3 nucleotides are TGCGCCAGCCGAAACGGGGGGCGCTCTGGGGCCAACGTCCTGACTTTC. Translation: CASRNGGRSGANVLTF.